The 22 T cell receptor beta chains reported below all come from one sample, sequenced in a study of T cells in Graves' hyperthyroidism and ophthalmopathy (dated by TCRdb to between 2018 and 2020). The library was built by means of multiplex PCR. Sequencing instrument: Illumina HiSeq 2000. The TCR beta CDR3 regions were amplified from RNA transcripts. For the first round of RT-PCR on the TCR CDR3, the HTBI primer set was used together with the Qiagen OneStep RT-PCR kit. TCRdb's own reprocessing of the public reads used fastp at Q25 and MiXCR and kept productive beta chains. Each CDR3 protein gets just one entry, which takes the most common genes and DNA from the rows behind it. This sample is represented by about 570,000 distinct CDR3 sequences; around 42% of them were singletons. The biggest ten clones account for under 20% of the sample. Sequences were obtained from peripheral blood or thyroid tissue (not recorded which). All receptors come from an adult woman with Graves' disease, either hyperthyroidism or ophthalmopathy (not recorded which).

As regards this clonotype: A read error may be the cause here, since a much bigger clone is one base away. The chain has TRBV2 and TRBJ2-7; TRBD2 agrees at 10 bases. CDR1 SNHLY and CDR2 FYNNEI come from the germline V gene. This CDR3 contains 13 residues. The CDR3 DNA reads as TGTGCCGGCAGGCTAGCGGGAGTTTTCGAGCAGTACTTC. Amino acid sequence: CAGRLAGVFEQYF.

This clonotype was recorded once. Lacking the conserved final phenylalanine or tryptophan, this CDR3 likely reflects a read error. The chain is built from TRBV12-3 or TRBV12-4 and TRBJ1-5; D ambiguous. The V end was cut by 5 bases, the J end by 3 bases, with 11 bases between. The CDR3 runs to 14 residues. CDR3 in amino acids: CASSLGQANQPQHS. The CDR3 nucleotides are TGTGCCAGCAGTCTCGGGCAGGCCAATCAGCCCCAGCATTCT.

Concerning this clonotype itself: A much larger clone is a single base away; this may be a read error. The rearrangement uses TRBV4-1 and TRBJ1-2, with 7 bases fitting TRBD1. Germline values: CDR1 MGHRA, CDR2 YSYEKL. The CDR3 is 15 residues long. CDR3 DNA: TGCGCCAGCAGCCAATTTCTTGACAGGGAGGGTGGCAACACCTTC. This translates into CASSQFLDREGGNTF.

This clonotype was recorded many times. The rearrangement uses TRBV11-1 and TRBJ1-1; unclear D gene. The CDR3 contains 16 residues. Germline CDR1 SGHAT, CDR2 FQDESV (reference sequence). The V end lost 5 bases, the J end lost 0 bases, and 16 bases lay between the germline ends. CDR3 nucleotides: TGTGCCAGCAGCCCATCGGGGAGTTACCTGAACACTGAAGCTTTCTTT. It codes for CASSPSGSYLNTEAFF. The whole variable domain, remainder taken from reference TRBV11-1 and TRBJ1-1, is EAEVAQSPRYKITEKSQAVAFWCDPISGHATLYWYRQILGQGPELLVQFQDESVVDDSQLPKDRFSAERLKGVDSTLKIQPAELGDSAMYLCASSPSGSYLNTEAFFGQGTRLTVV.

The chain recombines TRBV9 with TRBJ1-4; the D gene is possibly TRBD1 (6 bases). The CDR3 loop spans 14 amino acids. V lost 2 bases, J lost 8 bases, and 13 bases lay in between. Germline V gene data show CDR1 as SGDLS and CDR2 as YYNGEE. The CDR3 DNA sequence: TGTGCCAGCAGCGTGGCAGGGGTTATCGAAAAACTGTTTTTT. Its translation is CASSVAGVIEKLFF.

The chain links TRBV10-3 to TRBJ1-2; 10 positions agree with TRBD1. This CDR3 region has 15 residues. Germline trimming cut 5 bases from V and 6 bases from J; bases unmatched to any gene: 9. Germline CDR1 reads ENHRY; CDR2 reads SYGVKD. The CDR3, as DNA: TGTGCCATCAGTCCGGCGGGACAGGGGCTGAATGGCTACACCTTC. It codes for CAISPAGQGLNGYTF.

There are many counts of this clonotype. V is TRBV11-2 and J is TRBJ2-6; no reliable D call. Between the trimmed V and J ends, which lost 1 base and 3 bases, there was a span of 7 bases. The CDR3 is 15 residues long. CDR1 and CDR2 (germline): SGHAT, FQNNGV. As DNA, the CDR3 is TGTGCCAGCAGCTTAGTGGGATTTGGGGCCAACGTCCTGACTTTC. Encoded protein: CASSLVGFGANVLTF.

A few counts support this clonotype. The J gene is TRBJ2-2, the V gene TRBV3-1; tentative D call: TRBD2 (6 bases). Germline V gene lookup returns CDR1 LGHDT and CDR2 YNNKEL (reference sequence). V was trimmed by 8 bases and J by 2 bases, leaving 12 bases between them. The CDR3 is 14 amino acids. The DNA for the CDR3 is TGTGCCAGCGGGGAGGTGATCAACACCGGGGAGCTGTTTTTT. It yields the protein CASGEVINTGELFF.

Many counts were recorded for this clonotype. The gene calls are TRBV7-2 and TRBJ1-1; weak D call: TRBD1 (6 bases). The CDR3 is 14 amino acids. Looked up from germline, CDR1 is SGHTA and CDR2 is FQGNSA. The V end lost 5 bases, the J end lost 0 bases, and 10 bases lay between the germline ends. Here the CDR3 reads CASSPQGLNTEAFF. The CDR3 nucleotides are TGTGCCAGCAGCCCACAGGGCTTGAACACTGAAGCTTTCTTT.

CDR3: CASSARLGSNQPQHF. For the CDR3, the DNA is TGTGCCAGCAGCGCCCGCTTAGGGAGCAATCAGCCCCAGCATTTT. This chain uses TRBV7-2 with TRBJ1-5; D remains unclear. Trimming cost V 5 bases and J 1 base, with 12 bases left between them. Germline CDR1 SGHTA, CDR2 FQGNSA. CDR3 length: 15 amino acids.

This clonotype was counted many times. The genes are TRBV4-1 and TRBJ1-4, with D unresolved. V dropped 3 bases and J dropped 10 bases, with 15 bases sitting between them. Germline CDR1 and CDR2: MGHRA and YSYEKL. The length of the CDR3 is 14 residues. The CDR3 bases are TGCGCCAGCAGCCAGATCCCGGCCCTGGGAAAACTGTTTTTT. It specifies CASSQIPALGKLFF.

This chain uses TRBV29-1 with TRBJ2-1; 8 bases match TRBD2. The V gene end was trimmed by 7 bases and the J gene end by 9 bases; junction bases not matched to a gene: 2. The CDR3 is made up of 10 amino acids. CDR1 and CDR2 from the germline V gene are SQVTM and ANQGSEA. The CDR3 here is CSGTSGEQFF. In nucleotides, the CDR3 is TGCAGCGGCACTAGCGGTGAGCAGTTCTTC.

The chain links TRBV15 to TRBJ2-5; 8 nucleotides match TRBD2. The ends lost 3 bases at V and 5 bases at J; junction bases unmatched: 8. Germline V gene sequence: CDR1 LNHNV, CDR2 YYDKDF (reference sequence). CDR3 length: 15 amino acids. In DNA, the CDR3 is TGTGCCACCAGCAGTGAGAGCGGGAGAACCGAGACCCAGTACTTC. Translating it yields CATSSESGRTETQYF.

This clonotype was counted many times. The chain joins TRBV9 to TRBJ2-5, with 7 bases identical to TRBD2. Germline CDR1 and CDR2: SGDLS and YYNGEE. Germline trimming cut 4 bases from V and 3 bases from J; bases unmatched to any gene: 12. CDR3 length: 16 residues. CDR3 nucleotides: TGTGCCAGCAGCTCTCGCGGAGGGCTAGCGGAAGAGACCCAGTACTTC. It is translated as CASSSRGGLAEETQYF.

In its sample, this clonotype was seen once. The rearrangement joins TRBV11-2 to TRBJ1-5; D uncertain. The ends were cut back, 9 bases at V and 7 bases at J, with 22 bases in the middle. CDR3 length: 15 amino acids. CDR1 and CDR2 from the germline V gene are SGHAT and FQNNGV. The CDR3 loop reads CASSTPVAKWQPQHF. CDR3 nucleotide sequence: TGTGCCAGTAGTACCCCCGTGGCCAAGTGGCAGCCCCAGCATTTT.

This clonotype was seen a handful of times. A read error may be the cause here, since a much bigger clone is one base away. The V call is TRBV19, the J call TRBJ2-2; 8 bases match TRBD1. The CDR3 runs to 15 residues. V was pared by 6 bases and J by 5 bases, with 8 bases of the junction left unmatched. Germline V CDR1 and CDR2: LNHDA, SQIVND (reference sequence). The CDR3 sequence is CASRLDRVYTGELFF. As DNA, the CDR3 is TGTGCCAGTAGGTTGGACAGGGTTTATACCGGGGAGCTGTTTTTT.

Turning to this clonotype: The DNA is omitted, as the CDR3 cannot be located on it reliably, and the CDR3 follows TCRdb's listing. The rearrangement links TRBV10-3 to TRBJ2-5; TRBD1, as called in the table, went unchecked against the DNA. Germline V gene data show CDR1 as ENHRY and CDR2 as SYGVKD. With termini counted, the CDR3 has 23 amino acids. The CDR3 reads CAISALRGRTDYGYTFGSGTQYF.

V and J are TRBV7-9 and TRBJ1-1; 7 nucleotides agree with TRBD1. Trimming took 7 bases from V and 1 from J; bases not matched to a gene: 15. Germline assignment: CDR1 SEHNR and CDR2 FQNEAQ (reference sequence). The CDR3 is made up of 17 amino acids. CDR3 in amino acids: CASTDRVASEANTEAFF. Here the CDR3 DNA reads TGTGCCAGCACCGACAGGGTGGCGTCGGAGGCGAACACTGAAGCTTTCTTT. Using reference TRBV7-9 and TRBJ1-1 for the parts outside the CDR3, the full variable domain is DTGVSQNPRHKITKRGQNVTFRCDPISEHNRLYWYRQTLGQGPEFLTYFQNEAQLEKSRLLSDRFSAERPKGSFSTLEIQRTEQGDSAMYLCASTDRVASEANTEAFFGQGTRLTVV.

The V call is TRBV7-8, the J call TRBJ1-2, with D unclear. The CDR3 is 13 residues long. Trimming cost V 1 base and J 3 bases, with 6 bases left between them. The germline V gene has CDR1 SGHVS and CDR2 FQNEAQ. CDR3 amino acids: CASSLEVHYGYTF. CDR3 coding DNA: TGTGCCAGCAGCTTAGAGGTCCACTATGGCTACACCTTC.

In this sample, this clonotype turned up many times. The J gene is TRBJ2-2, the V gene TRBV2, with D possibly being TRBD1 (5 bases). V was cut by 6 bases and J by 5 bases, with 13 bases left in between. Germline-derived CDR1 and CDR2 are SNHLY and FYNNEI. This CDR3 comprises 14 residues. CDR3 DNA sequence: TGTGCCAGCAGCCTTATCAGGGATACCGGGGAGCTGTTTTTT. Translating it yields CASSLIRDTGELFF.

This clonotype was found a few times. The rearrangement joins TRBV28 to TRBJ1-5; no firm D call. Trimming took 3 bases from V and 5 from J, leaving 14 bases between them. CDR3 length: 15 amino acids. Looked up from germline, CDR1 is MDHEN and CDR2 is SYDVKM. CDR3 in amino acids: CASSFAQALDQPQHF. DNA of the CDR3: TGTGCCAGCAGTTTCGCCCAGGCTCTAGATCAGCCCCAGCATTTT.

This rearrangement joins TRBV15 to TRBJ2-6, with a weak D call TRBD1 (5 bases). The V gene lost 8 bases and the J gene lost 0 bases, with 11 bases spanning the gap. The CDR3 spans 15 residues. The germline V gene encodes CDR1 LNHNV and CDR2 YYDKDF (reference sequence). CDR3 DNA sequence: TGTGCCACCCTCGCAGGGAACTCTGGGGCCAACGTCCTGACTTTC. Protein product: CATLAGNSGANVLTF. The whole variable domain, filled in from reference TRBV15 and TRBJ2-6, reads DAMVIQNPRYQVTQFGKPVTLSCSQTLNHNVMYWYQQKSSQAPKLLFHYYDKDFNNEADTPDNFQSRRPNTSFCFLDIRSPGLGDTAMYLCATLAGNSGANVLTFGAGSRLTVL.